The 29 T cell receptor beta chains reported below all come from one sample, sequenced in a study of blood T cell repertoires in COVID-19. TCRdb keeps only in-frame clones here, not all; method: immunoSEQ multiplex PCR. The table has a few hundred thousand clones, around 88% seen once. Source material: peripheral blood. The source of these receptors is a woman aged 50 to 60 with acute or convalescent COVID-19.

The rearrangement joins TRBV18 to TRBJ2-7; 7 positions agree with TRBD1. V gave up 8 bases and J gave up 4 bases; unmatched junction bases: 8. CDR1 is KGHSH and CDR2 is LQKENI in the germline V gene. The CDR3 totals 13 residues. CDR3 protein: CASLKGGGYEQYF. DNA of the CDR3: TGTGCCAGCCTAAAAGGGGGCGGATACGAGCAGTACTTC.

This sequence joins TRBV14 and TRBJ2-6, with TRBD1 identical over 10 bases. Trimming removed 5 bases from V and 4 bases from J; junction bases left unmatched: 8. CDR3 length equals 17 residues. Germline V gene lookup returns CDR1 SGHDN and CDR2 FVKESK. CDR3: CASSNDRGRTGANVLTF. The CDR3, as DNA: TGTGCCAGCAGCAACGACAGGGGGCGCACCGGGGCCAACGTCCTGACTTTC.

The rearrangement links TRBV18 to TRBJ2-3; tentatively, D is TRBD1 (5 bases). The CDR3 sequence is 13 residues long. Germline lookup yields CDR1 KGHSH and CDR2 LQKENI. V lost 4 bases and J 2 bases, leaving 7 bases between the germline ends. The CDR3 reads CASSLQATDTQYF. The CDR3 nucleotides read TGTGCCAGCTCACTACAGGCCACAGATACGCAGTATTTT.

The gene calls are TRBV7-6 and TRBJ2-1, with D perhaps TRBD2 (6 bases). The CDR3 has 15 residues. CDR1 is SGHVS and CDR2 is FNYEAQ in the germline V gene. Deletions cut 1 base from V and 6 bases from J, with 13 bases between. The CDR3 region has the DNA TGTGCCAGCAGCTTAGTAAGGGGAGGAGGCAATGAGCAGTTCTTC. Amino acid sequence: CASSLVRGGGNEQFF.

The gene calls are TRBV19 and TRBJ1-2; TRBD1 aligns across 7 bases. This CDR3 comprises 17 residues. With V trimmed by 3 bases and J by 4 bases, 14 bases remained unmatched. CDR1 and CDR2 from the germline V gene are LNHDA and SQIVND (reference sequence). The chain's CDR3 is CASSIIHDRALLYGYTF. The CDR3 DNA reads as TGTGCCAGTAGTATTATCCACGACAGGGCCCTACTCTATGGCTACACCTTC.

J is TRBJ2-1 and V is TRBV25-1; TRBD1 aligns across 7 bases. With V trimmed by 1 base and J by 4 bases, 7 bases remained unmatched. Germline CDR1 is MGHDK and CDR2 is SYGVNS. The CDR3 runs to 16 residues. CDR3 in DNA: TGTGCCAGCAGTGAATCCTACTCGGGACAGTACAATGAGCAGTTCTTC. Amino acids: CASSESYSGQYNEQFF.

The chain uses TRBV28 and TRBJ1-5; 8 nucleotides agree with TRBD1. This CDR3 is built from 14 residues. From germline, CDR1 is MDHEN and CDR2 SYDVKM. V shed 5 bases and J 5 bases; nucleotides not matched to a gene: 5. CDR3 sequence: CASSPGGADQPQHF. The CDR3 region has the DNA TGTGCCAGCAGTCCAGGGGGCGCCGATCAGCCCCAGCATTTT.

V and J are TRBV5-1 and TRBJ1-1; 10 positions agree with TRBD1. This CDR3 region has 16 residues. J was trimmed by 7 bases and V by 1 base; bases with no gene match: 10. Looked up from germline, CDR1 is SGHRS and CDR2 is YFSETQ. As DNA, the CDR3 is TGCGCCAGCAGCTTGTTGGACGGACAGGGGGTCAGTGAAGCTTTCTTT. This translates into CASSLLDGQGVSEAFF.

The chain recombines TRBV4-1 with TRBJ1-5; no clear D gene. The CDR3 covers 15 residues. Germline lookup yields CDR1 MGHRA and CDR2 YSYEKL. Deletions cut 1 base from V and 1 base from J, with 8 bases between. The CDR3 sequence is CASSQVEVSNQPQHF. The DNA of the CDR3 is TGCGCCAGCAGCCAAGTAGAGGTCAGCAATCAGCCCCAGCATTTT.

The rearrangement links TRBV24-1 to TRBJ2-5; 9 positions match TRBD1. V lost 2 bases and J lost 2; bases outside the gene matches: 8. The CDR3 has 17 amino acids. Germline V CDR1 and CDR2: KGHDR, SFDVKD. The CDR3 bases are TGTGCCACCAGTGATTCACACCGGACAGGGGAACAAGAGACCCAGTACTTC. It specifies CATSDSHRTGEQETQYF.

A few counts support this clone. The chain recombines TRBV7-3 with TRBJ2-4; 7 nucleotides match TRBD1. J lost 15 bases, V lost 0 bases, and 8 bases had no gene match. Germline CDR1 SGHTA, CDR2 FQGTGA. The CDR3 is 13 residues long. The CDR3 here is CASSLTTPGQLYF. The CDR3 nucleotides are TGTGCCAGCAGCTTAACAACTCCGGGACAGTTGTACTTC.

The chain links TRBV5-4 to TRBJ1-5; TRBD1 aligns across 7 bases. Germline V gives CDR1 SGHNT, CDR2 YYREEE (reference sequence). The CDR3 is 14 residues long. V lost 3 bases, J lost 4 bases, and 4 bases stayed unmatched. The CDR3 here is CASSYGTENQPQHF. Written as DNA, the CDR3 is TGTGCCAGCAGCTACGGGACAGAAAATCAGCCCCAGCATTTT.

This clone was counted between two and nine times. The chain employs TRBV5-1 and TRBJ2-7, with D possibly TRBD2 on 6 matching bases. CDR1 is SGHRS and CDR2 is YFSETQ in the germline V gene. Trimming pared 4 bases from V and 6 bases from J, leaving 11 bases between. The CDR3 spans 12 residues. CDR3 in amino acids: CASSRLAREQYF. CDR3 nucleotide sequence: TGCGCCAGCAGCCGCCTAGCGCGCGAGCAGTACTTC.

The CDR3 sequence: CASSLSAALNNEQFF. CDR3 DNA sequence: TGTGCCAGCAGCTTATCAGCGGCACTGAACAATGAGCAGTTCTTC. The chain is built from TRBV7-2 and TRBJ2-1; D may be TRBD2 (5 bases). V gave up 2 bases and J gave up 5 bases, with 13 bases separating them. Germline assignment: CDR1 SGHTA and CDR2 FQGNSA. This CDR3 contains 15 residues.

This chain links TRBV28 with TRBJ2-5; D may be TRBD1 (5 bases). Deletions cut 2 bases from V and 4 bases from J, with 11 bases between. Germline CDR1 and CDR2: MDHEN and SYDVKM. The CDR3 totals 14 residues. This CDR3 reads CASSLRQRRETQYF. In nucleotides, the CDR3 is TGTGCCAGCAGTTTACGACAGAGGCGAGAGACCCAGTACTTC.

The chain is built from TRBV9 and TRBJ2-1, with D perhaps TRBD2 (6 bases). V dropped 0 bases and J dropped 2 bases, with 12 bases sitting between them. The CDR3 consists of 16 residues. The V gene's germline CDR1 is SGDLS and CDR2 YYNGEE. The CDR3 bases are TGTGCCAGCAGCGTAGGTGGGACTTTTCCCTACAATGAGCAGTTCTTC. This sequence encodes CASSVGGTFPYNEQFF.

The CDR3 is CSVGLSEGTEAFF. The CDR3 DNA follows: TGCAGCGTTGGACTGAGTGAGGGCACTGAAGCTTTCTTT. This rearrangement joins TRBV29-1 to TRBJ1-1; D gene uncertain. Germline V lookup: CDR1 SQVTM, CDR2 ANQGSEA. Deletions cut 4 bases from V and 4 bases from J, with 13 bases between. CDR3 size: 13 residues.

This chain uses TRBV7-9 with TRBJ1-1; D may be TRBD1 (5 bases). V shed 1 base and J shed 0 bases, with 9 bases lying between them. This CDR3 region has 15 residues. The germline gives CDR1 SEHNR, CDR2 FQNEAQ (reference sequence). The DNA for the CDR3 is TGTGCCAGCAGCTTAGGTCAGGGAATGAACACTGAAGCTTTCTTT. Protein sequence: CASSLGQGMNTEAFF.

In nucleotides, the CDR3 is TGTGCCAGCAGCTCCCGCTGGGGGGGCAACTACAATGAGCAGTTCTTC. Translated, it gives CASSSRWGGNYNEQFF. The chain is built from TRBV7-3 and TRBJ2-1; maybe TRBD2 (7 bases). Germline V gives CDR1 SGHTA, CDR2 FQGTGA. This CDR3 spans 16 amino acids. V lost 4 bases and J lost 3, with 16 bases in between.

The rearrangement joins TRBV18 to TRBJ1-1, with 9 bases fitting TRBD1. The CDR3 contains 18 residues. From germline, CDR1 is KGHSH and CDR2 LQKENI. Trimming took 3 bases from V and 4 from J; bases not matched to a gene: 15. CDR3 residues: CASSPLQDRGLLGTEAFF. The CDR3, as DNA: TGTGCCAGCTCACCCTTACAGGACAGGGGTTTGTTGGGCACTGAAGCTTTCTTT. The full variable domain, completed using reference TRBV18 and TRBJ1-1, is NAGVMQNPRHLVRRRGQEARLRCSPMKGHSHVYWYRQLPEEGLKFMVYLQKENIIDESGMPKERFSAEFPKEGPSILRIQQVVRGDSAAYFCASSPLQDRGLLGTEAFFGQGTRLTVV.

In its sample, this clone was seen once. V and J are TRBV2 and TRBJ2-5; D uncertain. Trimming left V 5 bases short and J 0 bases short, with 10 bases between. The CDR3 covers 14 residues. CDR1 SNHLY and CDR2 FYNNEI come from the germline V gene. The CDR3 loop reads CASSLVSDQETQYF. The CDR3 coding sequence is TGTGCCAGCAGTTTGGTCAGCGACCAAGAGACCCAGTACTTC. Complete variable domain (other parts from reference TRBV2 and TRBJ2-5): EPEVTQTPSHQVTQMGQEVILRCVPISNHLYFYWYRQILGQKVEFLVSFYNNEISEKSEIFDDQFSVERPDGSNFTLKIRSTKLEDSAMYFCASSLVSDQETQYFGPGTRLLVL.

In DNA, the CDR3 is TGTGCCAGCAGAGGACAGCCGAACACTGAAGCTTTCTTT. Its protein product is CASRGQPNTEAFF. V usage is TRBV2 and J usage is TRBJ1-1, with D perhaps TRBD1 (6 bases). V lost 6 bases, J lost 1 base, and 9 bases lay in between. Germline lookup yields CDR1 SNHLY and CDR2 FYNNEI. The CDR3 is made up of 13 amino acids.

This sequence joins TRBV10-3 and TRBJ2-3; unclear D gene. Deletions cut 3 bases from V and 0 bases from J, with 10 bases between. Germline-derived CDR1 and CDR2 are ENHRY and SYGVKD. This CDR3 has 15 residues. The CDR3 region is CAISDLAESTDTQYF. Written as DNA, the CDR3 is TGTGCCATCAGTGACCTGGCGGAAAGCACAGATACGCAGTATTTT.

This clone has more than one count but fewer than ten. The CDR3 protein is CASSPWGTGDYGYTF. In DNA, the CDR3 is TGTGCCAGCAGCCCCTGGGGGACAGGGGACTATGGCTACACCTTC. V usage is TRBV7-6 and J usage is TRBJ1-2; 10 nucleotides agree with TRBD1. The ends lost 5 bases at V and 3 bases at J; junction bases unmatched: 6. The germline gives CDR1 SGHVS, CDR2 FNYEAQ. This CDR3 has 15 residues. Combining the CDR3 with reference TRBV7-6 and TRBJ1-2 gives the whole variable domain GAGVSQSPRYKVTKRGQDVALRCDPISGHVSLYWYRQALGQGPEFLTYFNYEAQQDKSGLPNDRFSAERPEGSISTLTIQRTEQRDSAMYRCASSPWGTGDYGYTFGSGTRLTVV.

This chain connects TRBV10-3 to TRBJ1-5; 8 positions agree with TRBD1. This CDR3 region has 16 residues. With 3 bases clipped from V and 3 bases from J, the junction kept 7 bases outside the gene matches. Germline assignment: CDR1 ENHRY and CDR2 SYGVKD. As DNA, the CDR3 is TGTGCCATCAGTGATCCCAGGGGGCTTGACAATCAGCCCCAGCATTTT. Protein: CAISDPRGLDNQPQHF.

The chain uses TRBV7-8 and TRBJ1-2; TRBD1 agrees at 9 bases. CDR1 is SGHVS and CDR2 is FQNEAQ in the germline V gene. The trim removed 0 bases at V and 6 bases at J, leaving 5 bases unmatched. The CDR3 covers 15 residues. CDR3 sequence (DNA): TGTGCCAGCAGCTTAGCGTTCTGGACAGGGGATGGCTACACCTTC. This sequence encodes CASSLAFWTGDGYTF. Variable domain in full (rest from reference TRBV7-8 and TRBJ1-2): GAGVSQSPRYKVAKRGQDVALRCDPISGHVSLFWYQQALGQGPEFLTYFQNEAQLDKSGLPSDRFFAERPEGSVSTLKIQRTQQEDSAVYLCASSLAFWTGDGYTFGSGTRLTVV.

The V and J genes are TRBV15 and TRBJ1-4; D call uncertain. The CDR3 runs 15 residues. V was shortened by 2 bases and J by 5 bases, with 12 bases between the two germline ends. CDR1 LNHNV and CDR2 YYDKDF come from the germline V gene (reference sequence). Written as DNA, the CDR3 is TGTGCCACCAGCAGACCCGACGCAGGAAATGAAAAACTGTTTTTT. Translation: CATSRPDAGNEKLFF.

The chain combines TRBV3-1 (or the pseudogene TRBV3-2) with TRBJ2-3, with TRBD2 matching over 11 bases. CDR3 length: 16 residues. With V trimmed by 4 bases and J by 4 bases, 7 bases remained unmatched. The V gene's germline CDR1 is LGHDT and CDR2 YNNKEL (reference sequence). DNA of the CDR3: TGTGCCAGCAGCCGAAGCCTAGCGGGAGGCGCAGATACGCAGTATTTT. This sequence encodes CASSRSLAGGADTQYF.

CDR3 protein: CASSSRVGYTF. The CDR3 DNA sequence: TGTGCCAGCAGTTCCAGGGTTGGCTACACCTTC. The chain is built from TRBV28 and TRBJ1-2; weak D call: TRBD1 (5 bases). Germline values: CDR1 MDHEN, CDR2 SYDVKM. The CDR3 has 11 amino acids. With 4 bases removed from V and 7 bases from J, the gap between germline ends came to 7 bases.